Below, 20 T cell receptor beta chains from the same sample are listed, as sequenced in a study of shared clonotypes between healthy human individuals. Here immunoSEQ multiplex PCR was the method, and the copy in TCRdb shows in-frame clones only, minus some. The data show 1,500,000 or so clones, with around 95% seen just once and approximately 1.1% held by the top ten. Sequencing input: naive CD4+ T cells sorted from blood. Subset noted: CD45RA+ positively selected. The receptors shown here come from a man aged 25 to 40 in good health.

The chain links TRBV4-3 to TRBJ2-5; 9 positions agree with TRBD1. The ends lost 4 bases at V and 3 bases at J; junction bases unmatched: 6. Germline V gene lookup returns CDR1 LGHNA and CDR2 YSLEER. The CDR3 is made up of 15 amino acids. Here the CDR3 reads CASSRGQGREETQYF. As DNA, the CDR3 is TGCGCCAGCAGCCGGGGACAGGGAAGGGAAGAGACCCAGTACTTC.

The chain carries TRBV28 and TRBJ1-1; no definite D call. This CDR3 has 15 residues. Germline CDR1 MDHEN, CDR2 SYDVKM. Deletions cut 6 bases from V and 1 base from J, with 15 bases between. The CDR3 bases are TGTGCCAGCAGCCACCTCCCGGCCAGGAACACTGAAGCTTTCTTT. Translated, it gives CASSHLPARNTEAFF.

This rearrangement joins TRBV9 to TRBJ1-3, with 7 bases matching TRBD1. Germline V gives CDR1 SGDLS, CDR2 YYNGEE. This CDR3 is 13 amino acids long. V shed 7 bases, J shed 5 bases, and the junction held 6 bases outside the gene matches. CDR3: CASAGTARNTIYF. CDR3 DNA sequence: TGTGCCAGCGCCGGGACAGCGAGAAACACCATATATTTT.

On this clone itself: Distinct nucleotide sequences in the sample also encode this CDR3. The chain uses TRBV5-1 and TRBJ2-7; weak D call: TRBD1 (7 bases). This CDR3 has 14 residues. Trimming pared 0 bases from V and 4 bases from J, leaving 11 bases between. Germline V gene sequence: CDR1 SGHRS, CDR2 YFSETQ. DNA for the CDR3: TGCGCCAGCAGCTTGGTACAGGGGAGGTACGAGCAGTACTTC. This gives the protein CASSLVQGRYEQYF.

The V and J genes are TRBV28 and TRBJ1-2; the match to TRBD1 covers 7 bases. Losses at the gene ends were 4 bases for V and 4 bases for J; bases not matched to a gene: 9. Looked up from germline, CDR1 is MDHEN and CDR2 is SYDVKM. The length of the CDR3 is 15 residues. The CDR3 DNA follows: TGTGCCAGCAGTTCTCGTCAACAGGGGATCTATGGCTACACCTTC. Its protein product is CASSSRQQGIYGYTF.

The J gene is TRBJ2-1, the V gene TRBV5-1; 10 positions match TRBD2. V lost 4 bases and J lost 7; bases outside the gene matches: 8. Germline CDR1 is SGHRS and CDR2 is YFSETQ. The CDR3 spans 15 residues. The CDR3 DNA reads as TGCGCCAGCAGCCACGAACAACTAGCGGGGAATGAGCAGTTCTTC. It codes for CASSHEQLAGNEQFF.

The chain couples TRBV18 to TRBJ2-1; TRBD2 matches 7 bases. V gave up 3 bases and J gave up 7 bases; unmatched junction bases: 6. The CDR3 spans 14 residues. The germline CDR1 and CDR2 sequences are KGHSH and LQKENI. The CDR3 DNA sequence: TGTGCCAGCTCACCGAAGACTAGCTTGAATGAGCAGTTCTTC. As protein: CASSPKTSLNEQFF.

Here the CDR3 reads CASSSGRSFSGNTIYF. For the CDR3, the DNA is TGTGCCAGCAGCTCGGGACGGTCCTTCTCTGGAAACACCATATATTTT. The V call is TRBV5-4, the J call TRBJ1-3; TRBD1 is a possible D gene (5 bases). This CDR3 has 16 residues. Per the germline V gene, CDR1 is SGHNT and CDR2 is YYREEE (reference sequence). V was cut by 3 bases and J by 0 bases, with 13 bases left in between.

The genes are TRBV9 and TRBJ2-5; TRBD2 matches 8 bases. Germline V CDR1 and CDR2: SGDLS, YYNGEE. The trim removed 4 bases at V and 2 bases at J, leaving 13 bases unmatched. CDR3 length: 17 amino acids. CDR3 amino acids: CASSPGLSVAGQETQYF. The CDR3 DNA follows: TGTGCCAGCAGCCCCGGACTGTCGGTAGCGGGACAAGAGACCCAGTACTTC.

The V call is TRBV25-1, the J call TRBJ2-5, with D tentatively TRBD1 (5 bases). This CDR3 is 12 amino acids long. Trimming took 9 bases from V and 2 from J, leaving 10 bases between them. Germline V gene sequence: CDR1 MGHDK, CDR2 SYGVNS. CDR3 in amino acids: CARGRAQETQYF. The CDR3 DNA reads TGTGCCAGAGGCAGGGCTCAAGAGACCCAGTACTTC.

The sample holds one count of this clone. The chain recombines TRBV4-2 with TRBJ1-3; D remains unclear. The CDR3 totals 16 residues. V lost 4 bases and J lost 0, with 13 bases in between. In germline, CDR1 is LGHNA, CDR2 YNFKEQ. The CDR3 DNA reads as TGTGCCAGCAGCCGTAGCTTAGAGCCCTCTGGAAACACCATATATTTT. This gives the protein CASSRSLEPSGNTIYF.

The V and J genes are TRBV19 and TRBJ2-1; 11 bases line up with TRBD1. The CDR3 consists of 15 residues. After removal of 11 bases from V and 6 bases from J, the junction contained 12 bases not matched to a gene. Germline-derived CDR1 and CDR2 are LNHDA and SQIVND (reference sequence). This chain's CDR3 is CASSPGTGGPNEQFF. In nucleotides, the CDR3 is TGTGCCTCTTCTCCCGGGACAGGGGGGCCCAATGAGCAGTTCTTC.

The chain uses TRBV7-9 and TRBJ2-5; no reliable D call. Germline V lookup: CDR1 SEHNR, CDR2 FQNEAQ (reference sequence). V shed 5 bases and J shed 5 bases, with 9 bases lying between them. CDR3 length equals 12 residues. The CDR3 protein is CASSTDSETQYF. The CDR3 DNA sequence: TGTGCCAGCAGCACCGACTCGGAGACCCAGTACTTC.

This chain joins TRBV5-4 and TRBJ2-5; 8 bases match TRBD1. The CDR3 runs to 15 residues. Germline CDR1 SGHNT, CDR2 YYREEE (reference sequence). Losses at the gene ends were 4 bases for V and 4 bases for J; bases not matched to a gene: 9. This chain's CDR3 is CASSNRRDRRETQYF. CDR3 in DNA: TGTGCCAGCAGCAACCGAAGGGACAGGCGAGAGACCCAGTACTTC.

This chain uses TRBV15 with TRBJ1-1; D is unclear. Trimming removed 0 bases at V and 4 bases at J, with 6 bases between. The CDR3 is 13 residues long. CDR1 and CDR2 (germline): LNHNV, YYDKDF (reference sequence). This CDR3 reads CATSREPGTEAFF. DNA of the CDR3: TGTGCCACCAGCAGAGAACCCGGCACTGAAGCTTTCTTT. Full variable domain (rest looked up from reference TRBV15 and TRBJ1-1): DAMVIQNPRYQVTQFGKPVTLSCSQTLNHNVMYWYQQKSSQAPKLLFHYYDKDFNNEADTPDNFQSRRPNTSFCFLDIRSPGLGDTAMYLCATSREPGTEAFFGQGTRLTVV.

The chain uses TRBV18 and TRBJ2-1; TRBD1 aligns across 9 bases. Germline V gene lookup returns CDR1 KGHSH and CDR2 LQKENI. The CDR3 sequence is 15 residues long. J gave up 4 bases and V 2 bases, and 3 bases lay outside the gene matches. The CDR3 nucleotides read TGTGCCAGCTCACCAGGGACAGGGACTTACAATGAGCAGTTCTTC. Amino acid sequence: CASSPGTGTYNEQFF.

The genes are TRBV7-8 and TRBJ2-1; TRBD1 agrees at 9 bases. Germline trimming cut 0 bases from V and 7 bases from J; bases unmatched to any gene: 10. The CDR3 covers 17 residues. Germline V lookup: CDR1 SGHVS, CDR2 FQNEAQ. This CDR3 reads CASSLARDRVARNEQFF. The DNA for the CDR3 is TGTGCCAGCAGCTTAGCGAGGGACAGGGTGGCGCGGAATGAGCAGTTCTTC. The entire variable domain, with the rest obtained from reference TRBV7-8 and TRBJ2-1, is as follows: GAGVSQSPRYKVAKRGQDVALRCDPISGHVSLFWYQQALGQGPEFLTYFQNEAQLDKSGLPSDRFFAERPEGSVSTLKIQRTQQEDSAVYLCASSLARDRVARNEQFFGPGTRLTVL.

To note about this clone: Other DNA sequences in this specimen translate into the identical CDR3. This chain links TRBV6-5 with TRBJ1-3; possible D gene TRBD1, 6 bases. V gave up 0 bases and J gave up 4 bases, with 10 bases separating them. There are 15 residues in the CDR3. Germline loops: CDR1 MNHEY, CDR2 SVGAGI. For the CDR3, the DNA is TGTGCCAGCAGTTACTCAACAGGGTTAGGAAACACCATATATTTT. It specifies CASSYSTGLGNTIYF.

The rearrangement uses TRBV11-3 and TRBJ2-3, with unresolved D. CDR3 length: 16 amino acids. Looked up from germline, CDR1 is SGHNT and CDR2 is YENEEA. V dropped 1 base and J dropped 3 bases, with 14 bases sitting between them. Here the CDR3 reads CASSLGLRDGTDTQYF. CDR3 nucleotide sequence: TGTGCCAGCAGCTTAGGCCTTAGGGATGGTACAGATACGCAGTATTTT.

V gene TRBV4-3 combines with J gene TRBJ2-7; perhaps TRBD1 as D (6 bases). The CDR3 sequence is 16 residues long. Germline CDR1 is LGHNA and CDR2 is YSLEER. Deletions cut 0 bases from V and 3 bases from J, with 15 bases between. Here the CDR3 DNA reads TGCGCCAGCAGCCAAGATTACTACAGGGCCTTCTACGAGCAGTACTTC. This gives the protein CASSQDYYRAFYEQYF.